These T cell receptor beta chains were read from a single sample in a study of T cell changes during pregnancy in multiple sclerosis. The protocol was immunoSEQ multiplex PCR, while the TCRdb copy is restricted to in-frame clones and leaves out a portion. The sample holds 50,000 to 70,000 clones, roughly nine tenths seen once. Sample: peripheral blood, taken in the third trimester of pregnancy. The source of these receptors is a female donor in good health, enrolled as a control in a pregnancy study. Each CDR3 is given with its conserved first and last residue. A D gene is named only where the DNA matches it firmly. Rows give clone size only sometimes, using once, few, many, or a class for an expanded clone.

d_call clone_size j_call v_call cdr3_nt cdr3_aa
NA NA TRBJ2-7 TRBV13 TGTGCCAGCAGCTTGTCCAGGAACCCCTACGAGCAGTACTTC CASSLSRNPYEQYF
NA NA TRBJ1-2 TRBV28 TGTGCCAGCAGTTTAGCACTCCTACCCCACCTTAACTATGGCTACACCTTC CASSLALLPHLNYGYTF
NA few TRBJ1-1 TRBV9 TGTGCCAGCAGCGTAGATCAGAACACTGAAGCTTTCTTT CASSVDQNTEAFF
NA NA TRBJ2-4 TRBV5-1 TGCGCCAGCAGCTTGGGAAGACAGATAGCCAAAAACATTCAGTACTTC CASSLGRQIAKNIQYF
NA NA TRBJ2-3 TRBV6-5 TGTGCCAGCAGCCCTACAGGGTGGAGAGATACGCAGTATTTT CASSPTGWRDTQYF
NA NA TRBJ1-2 TRBV6-1 TGTGCCAGCAGTGAGCAACGGGGGGGCAGGGGTTATGGCTACACCTTC CASSEQRGGRGYGYTF
NA NA TRBJ2-7 TRBV10-3 TGTGCCATCAGTGCTACTGAACGGGGATACGAGCAGTACTTC CAISATERGYEQYF
NA once TRBJ2-1 TRBV25-1 TGTGCCAGCAGTGGCAGGGGCAATTACAATGAGCAGTTCTTC CASSGRGNYNEQFF
NA NA TRBJ2-5 TRBV5-4 TGTGCCAGCAGCTTGGGGGCGACAGCCTACCAAGAGACCCAGTACTTC CASSLGATAYQETQYF
NA NA TRBJ1-5 TRBV19 TGTGCCAGTAGTATGGTGCAGGGAAGCAATCAGCCCCAGCATTTT CASSMVQGSNQPQHF
NA few TRBJ2-2 TRBV15 TGTGCCACCAGCAGAGAAGCGGTTTTGTACACCGGGGAGCTGTTTTTT CATSREAVLYTGELFF
TRBD2 NA TRBJ2-7 TRBV7-6 TGTGCCAGCAGCTTGAACACGGGGGGATACGAGCAGTACTTC CASSLNTGGYEQYF
NA once TRBJ2-1 TRBV6-4 TGTGCCAGCAGTGACTCCCGGAGATCGCACGAGCAGTTCTTC CASSDSRRSHEQFF
TRBD1 NA TRBJ1-4 TRBV5-1 TGCGCCAGCAGCCCCACCGGGGACAGGAGTGAAAAACTGTTTTTT CASSPTGDRSEKLFF
NA NA TRBJ2-7 TRBV5-6 TGTGCCAGCAGTCCAACATCATCCGGTGGACTCTACGAGCAGTACTTC CASSPTSSGGLYEQYF
TRBD2 NA TRBJ2-3 TRBV28 TGTGCCAGCCTCGGACTAGCGGGGGGCACAGATACGCAGTATTTT CASLGLAGGTDTQYF
NA NA TRBJ2-1 TRBV9 TGTGCCAGCAGCGTAGCTCTTCGGGGGTCTGAGCAGTTCTTC CASSVALRGSEQFF
TRBD1 NA TRBJ1-1 TRBV7-9 TGTGCCAGCAGTCAGGGGGCCACTGAAGCTTTCTTT CASSQGATEAFF
TRBD1 NA TRBJ1-5 TRBV7-8 TGTGCCAGCAGCCGACAGGGAAGTCAGCCCCAGCATTTT CASSRQGSQPQHF
TRBD2 NA TRBJ2-7 TRBV7-9 TGTGCCAGCAGCCCCTCCGTTAGCGGGAGGTCGAGGGAGCAGTACTTC CASSPSVSGRSREQYF
NA NA TRBJ2-2 TRBV30 TGTGCCTGGAGTGTAATCATCGGGGGGCCCACCGGGGAGCTGTTTTTT CAWSVIIGGPTGELFF
NA once TRBJ2-7 TRBV6-6 TGTGCCAGCAGCCTAGGACTTACCCTGGCCTACGAGCAGTACTTC CASSLGLTLAYEQYF
NA NA TRBJ1-1 TRBV6-5 TGTGCCAGCAGTCCTCCCACTCACGCTGAAGCTTTCTTT CASSPPTHAEAFF
NA few TRBJ2-7 TRBV27 TGTGCCAGCAGTTTATCGGGGGCCCAGATCTACGAGCAGTACTTC CASSLSGAQIYEQYF
NA NA TRBJ2-5 TRBV28 TGTGCCAGCAGTATGTCGGCGCCCGGGGGGTACTTC CASSMSAPGGYF
TRBD1 NA TRBJ2-7 TRBV30 TGTGCCTGGAACAGGGGTAGGGGCTCCTACGAGCAGTACTTC CAWNRGRGSYEQYF
NA once TRBJ1-2 TRBV7-9 TGTGCCAGCAGCTTAATCGGGTATGGCTACACCTTC CASSLIGYGYTF
NA NA TRBJ2-6 TRBV30 TGTGCCTGGAGATGGGCCGGGGCCAACGTCCTGACTTTC CAWRWAGANVLTF
TRBD1 NA TRBJ2-5 TRBV2 TGTGCCAGCCTTAAAGACAGGGGTTGGGAGACCCAGTACTTC CASLKDRGWETQYF
TRBD1 NA TRBJ2-7 TRBV7-8 TGTGCCAGCAGCACGCGGGACAGGGCCTCCTACGAGCAGTACTTC CASSTRDRASYEQYF
NA NA TRBJ1-4 TRBV7-2 TGTGCCAGCACCAGGTTTCAGGCGGGGTCAAATGAAAAACTGTTTTTT CASTRFQAGSNEKLFF
NA NA TRBJ2-5 TRBV5-1 TGCGCCAGCAGCGATGGGGCTTCCCAAGAGACCCAGTACTTC CASSDGASQETQYF
NA NA TRBJ1-1 TRBV18 TGTGCCAGCTCACCTGGCCTCCCCGCTTCGAACACTGAAGCTTTCTTT CASSPGLPASNTEAFF
TRBD1 NA TRBJ1-1 TRBV19 TGTGCCAGTAGAAAACAGGGGCTGAACACTGAAGCTTTCTTT CASRKQGLNTEAFF
NA NA TRBJ1-5 TRBV6-5 TGTGCCAGCAGTTACGGGGCGGGCAATCAGCCCCAGCATTTT CASSYGAGNQPQHF
TRBD2 NA TRBJ2-1 TRBV7-3 TGTGCCAGCAGCAAAGCGGGGGGCTACAATGAGCAGTTCTTC CASSKAGGYNEQFF
NA NA TRBJ2-2 TRBV29-1 TGCAGCGTTGCGTCCGGGGAGCTGTTTTTT CSVASGELFF
TRBD1 NA TRBJ1-3 TRBV6-5 TGTGCCAGCATTAGATCACAGGGGTTTGGAAACACCATATATTTT CASIRSQGFGNTIYF
TRBD1 NA TRBJ1-1 TRBV7-9 TGTGCCAGCAGCTTGGGGACAGCGGGCACTGAAGCTTTCTTT CASSLGTAGTEAFF
TRBD1 once TRBJ1-2 TRBV5-1 TGCGCCAGCAGCTTACTAACAGGGGGCACCCACTATGGCTACACCTTC CASSLLTGGTHYGYTF
NA NA TRBJ1-5 TRBV27 TGTGCCAGCAGTCGACAGCCGAATCAGCCCCAGCATTTT CASSRQPNQPQHF
TRBD1 NA TRBJ1-4 TRBV27 TGTGCCATCCGGGACAGGGACAATGAAAAACTGTTTTTT CAIRDRDNEKLFF
NA NA TRBJ2-3 TRBV9 TGTGCCAGCAGCCCCGGGGGGACTCCGGGGGCGGATACGCAGTATTTT CASSPGGTPGADTQYF
TRBD1 once TRBJ2-2 TRBV7-9 TGTGCCAGCAGAGCTGGGACAGGGGATCGCACCGGGGAGCTGTTTTTT CASRAGTGDRTGELFF
NA NA TRBJ1-5 TRBV15 TGTGCCACCAGCAGAGATAAACAGGGTCGTCAGCCCCAGCATTTT CATSRDKQGRQPQHF
TRBD1 NA TRBJ2-2 TRBV6-1 TGTGCCAGTAAGGCCGGGACAGCGAACACCGGGGAGCTGTTTTTT CASKAGTANTGELFF
NA NA TRBJ2-4 TRBV11-2 TGTGCCAGCGAACAGGGTGGGGACATTCAGTACTTC CASEQGGDIQYF
TRBD1 NA TRBJ2-7 TRBV11-2 TGTGCCAGCAGCTCGACAGGGGTCGACGAGCAGTACTTC CASSSTGVDEQYF
NA NA TRBJ1-3 TRBV2 TGTGCCAGCAGGGATGACAGAAGCTCTGGAAACACCATATATTTT CASRDDRSSGNTIYF
TRBD1 NA TRBJ2-7 TRBV18 TGTGCCAGCTCACGGGGGACAGGGGCAGAGCAGTACTTC CASSRGTGAEQYF
NA NA TRBJ1-4 TRBV6-1 TGTGCCAGCAGCCGAGGAGAAGATTCGGAAAAACTGTTTTTT CASSRGEDSEKLFF
NA NA TRBJ2-1 TRBV29-1 TGCAGCGTTGTTCCCGCGAGCTCCTACAATGAGCAGTTCTTC CSVVPASSYNEQFF
TRBD1 NA TRBJ1-1 TRBV7-9 TGTGCCAGCTGCAGAGGGGGACAGGGCATGAACACTGAAGCTTTCTTT CASCRGGQGMNTEAFF